This T cell receptor (beta chain) was found in a study of shared clonotypes between healthy human individuals. Broader study findings: It was observed that approximately 5% of naive CD4 clonotypes were shared across a handful of donors.

The repertoire was sequenced with immunoSEQ multiplex PCR; TCRdb's copy has only in-frame clones and lacks some. The sample carries some 500,000 clones, 90% to 97% recorded once. Of note for this clone: The antigen is unknown.

Per germline, CDR1 SEHNR and CDR2 FQNEAQ (reference sequence). The CDR3 runs to 16 residues. The V segment lost 6 bases and the J segment 0 bases; nucleotides outside the gene matches: 7. The sequence came from a woman younger than 45 in good health. The J gene is TRBJ2-2, the V gene TRBV7-9; the match to TRBD2 covers 7 bases. Sequencing was performed on naive CD4+ T cells sorted from blood. Subset indicated: CD45RA+ positively selected. CDR3 nucleotides: TGTGCCAGCAGTTACACCGGACTAGCGAACACCGGGGAGCTGTTTTTT. Translating it yields CASSYTGLANTGELFF. Full variable domain (missing parts from reference TRBV7-9 and TRBJ2-2): DTGVSQNPRHKITKRGQNVTFRCDPISEHNRLYWYRQTLGQGPEFLTYFQNEAQLEKSRLLSDRFSAERPKGSFSTLEIQRTEQGDSAMYLCASSYTGLANTGELFFGEGSRLTVL.